This T cell receptor beta chain is from a study of PD-L1 blockade in urothelial cancer. V dropped 3 bases and J dropped 2 bases, with 14 bases sitting between them. The CDR3 is 15 amino acids. Germline-derived CDR1 and CDR2 are SEHNR and FQNEAQ (reference sequence). What went into each PCR as a spike was synthetic TCR analog templates. Clones were sequenced by immunoSEQ multiplex PCR, and TCRdb holds only the in-frame ones, with some missing. The table lists about 41,000 clones, approximately 84% of them singletons. This sample's time point: peripheral blood 6 weeks after treatment start. Patients' urothelial carcinoma was locally advanced or metastatic.

V and J are TRBV7-9 and TRBJ2-7, with D maybe TRBD2 (5 bases). This receptor was obtained from a man aged 65 to 79 with urothelial cancer. The specimen comprised PBMCs, sampled around atezolizumab (anti-PD-L1) treatment. The DNA for the CDR3 is TGTGCCAGCAGCTTGAGGGAACTCGCGCCCTACGAGCAGTACTTC. Translating it yields CASSLRELAPYEQYF.